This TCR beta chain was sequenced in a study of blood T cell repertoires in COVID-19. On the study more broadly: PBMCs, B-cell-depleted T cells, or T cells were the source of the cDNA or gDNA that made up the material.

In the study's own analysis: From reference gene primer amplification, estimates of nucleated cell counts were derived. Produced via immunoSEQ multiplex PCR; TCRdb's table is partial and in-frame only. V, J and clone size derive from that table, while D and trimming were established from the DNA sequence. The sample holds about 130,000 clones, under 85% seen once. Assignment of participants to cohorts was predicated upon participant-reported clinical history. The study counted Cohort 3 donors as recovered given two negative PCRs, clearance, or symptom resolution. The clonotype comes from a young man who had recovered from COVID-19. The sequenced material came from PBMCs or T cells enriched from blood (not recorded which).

The CDR3 nucleotides read TGTGCCAGCAGCCAAGCCAGGGCCCCTGCAACTAATGAAAAACTGTTTTTT. Encoded protein: CASSQARAPATNEKLFF. The V gene is TRBV3-1 (or the pseudogene TRBV3-2), the J gene TRBJ1-4; possibly TRBD1 for D (5 bases). The ends were cut back, 1 base at V and 0 bases at J, with 12 bases in the middle. CDR3 length equals 17 residues. In germline, CDR1 is LGHDT, CDR2 YNNKEL (reference sequence).